Listed below are T cell receptor beta chains from one sample, sequenced in a study of CD8+ T cells in alopecia areata. Repertoires were generated with immunoSEQ multiplex PCR, while TCRdb's copy carries only in-frame clones and drops some. The sample yields more than 200,000 clones, about two thirds seen once. The sample was CD4+ T cells sorted from blood, taken at week 0. These receptors originate from a human donor with alopecia areata. Both conserved end residues are trimmed from each CDR3. Clone sizes are given selectively: once, few, many, or a class where the clone is expanded.

cdr3_length clone_size j_call v_call cdr3_aa
14 few TRBJ2-3 TRBV18 ASSPLDTPGTDTQY
13 . TRBJ1-1 TRBV5-1 ASREGHLVNTEAF
12 once TRBJ2-3 TRBV30 AWTEEGGPDTQY
8 . TRBJ1-2 TRBV30 AWSNIGYT
15 few TRBJ1-4 TRBV14 ASSPPRGTGEDEKLF
11 . TRBJ2-1 TRBV30 AWNPRSDNEQF
11 . TRBJ1-5 TRBV6-5 ASSYSPDREKH
12 . TRBJ1-6 TRBV13 ASSLSSYNSPLH
11 . TRBJ2-5 TRBV9 ASSVGVGETQY
12 . TRBJ1-5 TRBV12-5 ASGLLGSNQPQH
13 . TRBJ1-2 TRBV9 ASSLGQAANYGYT
14 . TRBJ1-5 TRBV2 ASSPQRGSGNQPQH
10 . TRBJ1-2 TRBV30 ARSGGDYGYT
12 . TRBJ1-6 TRBV27 ASSLTRRDSPLH
11 . TRBJ1-3 TRBV25-1 ASSLPSGNTIY
12 . TRBJ2-1 TRBV15 ATGDGQGWDEQF
9 . TRBJ2-5 TRBV20-1 SAQLGETQY
12 . TRBJ2-7 TRBV11-2 ASSLAQGPYEQY
14 . TRBJ2-1 TRBV25-1 ASSTRDRTAGVEQF
13 . TRBJ2-3 TRBV7-2 ASSLALAGTDTQY
10 . TRBJ2-7 TRBV29-1 SVAGGSYEQY
8 . TRBJ2-2 TRBV7-9 ANWAGELF
15 . TRBJ2-2 TRBV5-1 ASSLDSPGGLTGELF
12 . TRBJ2-7 TRBV29-1 SVAVGARGYEQY
9 medium-sized TRBJ2-7 TRBV10-3 AISRGTVQY
9 . TRBJ2-1 TRBV25-1 ASSVGREQF
8 . TRBJ1-2 TRBV13 ASKSYGYT
13 . TRBJ2-7 TRBV5-1 ASSSDWDSTYEQY
11 . TRBJ1-1 TRBV30 ARRDEMNTEAF